The 17 T cell receptor beta chains given below trace back to one sample, sequenced in a study of T-cell memory formation after mild COVID-19. A single record per CDR3 protein comes from TCRdb applying MiXCR to the 5' RACE reads. The sample has nearly 250,000 distinct CDR3 sequences; 15% are singletons. Sequencing was done on a sample of PBMCs or a T cell subset sorted from them (not recorded which). These TCRs come from an adult woman who had mild COVID-19 (a few samples of this study predate the infection). Cell type and time point are not known.

This clonotype was counted ten times or more. The CDR3 bases are TGTGCCTGCCGGGACAGCTCCTACAATGAGCAGTTCTTC. Its translation is CACRDSSYNEQFF. This chain connects TRBV6-2 or TRBV6-3 to TRBJ2-1; 7 nucleotides line up with TRBD1. Germline CDR1 MNHEY, CDR2 SVGEGT. The CDR3 extends over 13 amino acids. Trimming removed 11 bases from V and 0 bases from J; junction bases left unmatched: 4.

This clonotype showed up just a few times. The V call is TRBV5-4, the J call TRBJ1-2, with 11 positions matching TRBD1. From germline, CDR1 is SGHNT and CDR2 YYREEE (reference sequence). The CDR3 loop spans 15 amino acids. V lost 5 bases, J lost 4 bases, and 7 bases stayed unmatched. CDR3 region: CASRLLGTGGYGYTF. The CDR3 nucleotides read TGTGCCAGCAGGCTATTGGGGACAGGGGGCTATGGCTACACCTTC.

This clonotype was recorded many times. This sequence joins TRBV12-3 or TRBV12-4 and TRBJ2-5, with D unresolved. The CDR3 is 13 residues long. V dropped 4 bases and J dropped 5 bases, with 11 bases sitting between them. This CDR3 is CASSYNAGETQYF. CDR3 sequence (DNA): TGTGCCAGCAGTTACAACGCCGGGGAGACCCAGTACTTC.

The rearrangement joins TRBV27 to TRBJ2-1; D is perhaps TRBD1 or TRBD2 (5 bases each). Germline-derived CDR1 and CDR2 are MNHEY and SMNVEV (reference sequence). V lost 5 bases, J lost 13 bases, and 18 bases lay in between. The length of the CDR3 is 13 residues. CDR3 nucleotide sequence: TGTGCCAGCAGTCCTTCGGGACCCAGGAGACAGTTCTTC. This translates into CASSPSGPRRQFF.

This clonotype was recorded a few times. This sequence joins TRBV7-2 and TRBJ2-2; D gene ambiguous. Per the germline V gene, CDR1 is SGHTA and CDR2 is FQGNSA. V lost 1 base and J 2 bases, leaving 8 bases between the germline ends. The CDR3 totals 15 residues. The chain's CDR3 is CASSLVVVNTGELFF. The CDR3 DNA follows: TGTGCCAGCAGCTTAGTTGTCGTAAACACCGGGGAGCTGTTTTTT.

This clonotype turned up a few times. The rearrangement joins TRBV18 to TRBJ1-1; TRBD1 aligns across 8 bases. This CDR3 region has 16 residues. CDR1 is KGHSH, CDR2 LQKENI, per germline. With 4 bases clipped from V and 5 bases from J, the junction kept 12 bases outside the gene matches. In DNA, the CDR3 is TGTGCCAGCTCACTAGGGAGACAGGGGCTCGGGACTGAAGCTTTCTTT. Translation gives CASSLGRQGLGTEAFF.

The CDR3 coding sequence is TGTGCCAGCAACCACTTAGCGGGAAGCACAGATACGCAGTATTTT. Protein sequence: CASNHLAGSTDTQYF. The chain combines TRBV7-9 with TRBJ2-3; 8 bases are shared with TRBD2. V shed 7 bases and J 0 bases; nucleotides not matched to a gene: 6. The CDR3 length is 15 residues. The germline CDR1 and CDR2 sequences are SEHNR and FQNEAQ (reference sequence).

In this sample, this clonotype turned up many times. This rearrangement joins TRBV4-2 to TRBJ2-2; TRBD2 matches 12 bases. The CDR3 is 19 residues long. CDR1 is LGHNA, CDR2 YNFKEQ, per germline. V lost 0 bases to trimming and J lost 4 bases; unmatched junction nucleotides: 9. The CDR3 DNA is TGTGCCAGCAGCCAAGATAGACTAGCGGGAGTAGGTGGCACCGGGGAGCTGTTTTTT. Protein sequence: CASSQDRLAGVGGTGELFF.

The chain joins TRBV7-9 to TRBJ1-4, with D perhaps matching TRBD1 (5 bases). The V gene lost 1 base and the J gene lost 7 bases, with 16 bases spanning the gap. The CDR3 has 16 amino acids. Per the germline V gene, CDR1 is SEHNR and CDR2 is FQNEAQ (reference sequence). Written as DNA, the CDR3 is TGTGCCAGCAGCTTAGAGACAATTCCGGGGACTGAAAAACTGTTTTTT. Amino acids: CASSLETIPGTEKLFF.

J is TRBJ1-2 and V is TRBV13; the match to TRBD1 covers 10 bases. Germline V gene sequence: CDR1 PRHDT, CDR2 FYEKMQ (reference sequence). The J segment lost 5 bases and the V segment lost 3 bases, leaving 12 bases of the junction unmatched. CDR3 length equals 17 residues. The CDR3 is CASSFMDPGQGRYGYTF. The DNA for the CDR3 is TGTGCCAGCAGCTTCATGGACCCGGGACAGGGGCGATATGGCTACACCTTC. Full variable domain (outside the CDR3, taken from reference TRBV13 and TRBJ1-2): AAGVIQSPRHLIKEKRETATLKCYPIPRHDTVYWYQQGPGQDPQFLISFYEKMQSDKGSIPDRFSAQQFSDYHSELNMSSLELGDSALYFCASSFMDPGQGRYGYTFGSGTRLTVV.

V usage is TRBV25-1 and J usage is TRBJ1-2, with TRBD1 matching 11 bases. CDR3 size: 15 residues. Germline lookup yields CDR1 MGHDK and CDR2 SYGVNS. After removal of 3 bases from V and 4 bases from J, the junction contained 4 bases not matched to a gene. CDR3 sequence reads: CASSEQGTGGYGYTF. As DNA, the CDR3 is TGTGCCAGCAGTGAGCAAGGGACAGGGGGCTATGGCTACACCTTC.

This chain connects TRBV9 to TRBJ1-1; no definite D call. Germline assignment: CDR1 SGDLS and CDR2 YYNGEE. The CDR3 loop spans 13 amino acids. Trimming took off 3 bases at V and 6 bases at J, with 12 bases between the two ends. Here the CDR3 DNA reads TGTGCCAGCAGCGGAAGGGTCGGCGCTGAAGCTTTCTTT. Its protein product is CASSGRVGAEAFF. The full variable domain, with the rest looked up from reference TRBV9 and TRBJ1-1, is DSGVTQTPKHLITATGQRVTLRCSPRSGDLSVYWYQQSLDQGLQFLIQYYNGEERAKGNILERFSAQQFPDLHSELNLSSLELGDSALYFCASSGRVGAEAFFGQGTRLTVV.

This clonotype was seen a few times. The CDR3 DNA follows: TGTGCCTGGAGTAACAGGGGGCCCCAGCATTTT. Its protein product is CAWSNRGPQHF. This chain links TRBV30 with TRBJ1-5, with 7 bases lining up with TRBD1. CDR3 length equals 11 residues. Trimming at V came to 2 bases and at J to 9 bases, leaving 1 base not matched to a gene. CDR1 and CDR2 from the germline V gene are GTSNPN and SVGIG (reference sequence).

The V gene is TRBV29-1, the J gene TRBJ2-3; D assignment may be TRBD1 or TRBD2 (5 bases each). V was pared by 4 bases and J by 3 bases, with 11 bases between. CDR3 length: 13 amino acids. From germline, CDR1 is SQVTM and CDR2 ANQGSEA. CDR3 protein: CSVGGAVTDTQYF. The CDR3 bases are TGCAGCGTTGGAGGGGCGGTAACAGATACGCAGTATTTT.

This clonotype has a count of ten or more. The chain uses TRBV7-6 and TRBJ2-3; 11 bases align to TRBD2. Per germline, CDR1 SGHVS and CDR2 FNYEAQ. Unmatched junction bases numbered 7, after V lost 8 bases and J lost 3 bases. The length of the CDR3 is 15 residues. CDR3 sequence: CASLASGRSTDTQYF. CDR3 nucleotide sequence: TGTGCCAGCTTGGCTAGCGGGAGGTCGACAGATACGCAGTATTTT.

This rearrangement joins TRBV30 to TRBJ1-1; D is ambiguous. The V gene's germline CDR1 is GTSNPN and CDR2 SVGIG (reference sequence). This CDR3 spans 15 amino acids. V was clipped by 8 bases and J by 9 bases, with 28 bases between them. CDR3 bases: TGTGCCCAGAAGTTGGGAGGTGGCACCTCGGCTAAAGCTTTCTTT. Translated: CAQKLGGGTSAKAFF.

This clonotype was seen many times. V gene TRBV5-1 combines with J gene TRBJ1-1; D uncertain. Germline V gives CDR1 SGHRS, CDR2 YFSETQ. The V and J ends lost 0 bases and 0 bases respectively, with 6 bases between them. This CDR3 spans 14 amino acids. The CDR3 sequence: CASSLANVNTEAFF. The CDR3 DNA sequence: TGCGCCAGCAGCTTGGCCAACGTGAACACTGAAGCTTTCTTT.